What follows is one T cell receptor (beta chain) and its context. Which antigen it targets is not known. Base qualities are missing; no much larger clone stands one base away. CDR1 and CDR2, looked up from the germline V gene, are SGHTA and FQGTGA. V gives up 6 bases and J gives up 2 bases, and the segment between their germline ends measures 10 bases. The CDR3 goes from the cysteine to the phenylalanine over 13 residues. Only the CDR3 DNA is retained, 39 bases long and in frame from the first base. These data belong to a study of T-cell memory formation after mild COVID-19 (dated by TCRdb to 2020 to 2023). Background on the whole study: Most TCR sequence clusters were specific to one of the two donors. In two donors, T-cell clones that expanded and contracted after mild COVID-19 were followed by sequencing TCRalpha and TCRbeta repertoires longitudinally. The cohort was made up of two young adult volunteers, one female and one male, who were previously healthy. Overall study results and their limits: Some responding clones were found in pre-infection memory, which suggests that pre-existing cross-reactive memory T cells took part in the SARS-CoV-2 response. Only a couple of mild cases were covered in the study, and larger cohorts including severe cases with pre-infection samples were considered necessary. The second-wave clones that peaked on day 37 were not confirmed to be SARS-CoV-2 specific. Contracting CD4+ clones turned up mainly in the CM and EM memory subsets, whereas EMRA was where CD8+ clones were enriched. Clones contracting from day 15 to 85 had balanced CD4/CD8 phenotypes, while a second wave expanding from day 15 to 37 was biased towards CD4+.

TCRdb names Illumina NovaSeq 6000 as the instrument used. TCRalpha and TCRbeta cDNA libraries were constructed by 5'RACE with constant-segment primers, with sample barcodes and unique molecular identifiers being introduced. RNA was extracted from every sample with Trizol reagent. Library amplification was performed in two PCR steps, and a second sample barcode and Illumina TruSeq adapters were introduced in the second step. Libraries were sequenced on an Illumina NovaSeq with 2 x 150 bp paired-end reads. Under the source paper's analysis protocol: Demultiplexing of reads and collapsing into UMI-guided consensus sequences were performed with migec v1.2.7. With mixcr v2.1.11, UMI consensuses were aligned to TRA and TRB V and J templates and assembled into clonotypes. Expanded or contracted clonotypes were those called significant by both edgeR and NoisET, with noise models trained on biological replicates. For edgeR calls, a false discovery rate-adjusted p below 0.01 and a log2 fold-change threshold of 1 were applied. As an exploratory analysis of dynamics, PCA with hierarchical clustering was applied to max-normalized trajectories of the 1000 most abundant clonotypes. Each responding clone was given a CD4 or CD8 phenotype based on the CD4+ and CD8+ repertoires, which had been sequenced separately. TCRdb itself trimmed the public reads at Q25 with fastp, ran MiXCR and retained productive beta chains. Rows with one shared CDR3 protein collapse into an entry with the most common genes and DNA. TCRdb, not the authors, supplied the V and J calls. Here the sample has roughly 220,000 distinct CDR3 sequences; just over 9.5% occur a single time. The ten largest clones take up roughly 4% of the sample.

Ficoll-Paque density gradient centrifugation was used to isolate PBMCs. The sample consisted of PBMCs or a T cell subset sorted from them (not recorded which). This receptor was obtained from a young man who had mild COVID-19 (a few samples of this study predate the infection). The sample titles of this study are shuffled in the database, so cell type and time point are left out; the donor was told from shared clones. The sequence links TRBV7-3 to TRBJ1-1, with the D gene call left open. The CDR3 protein sequence reads: CASSSSPNTEAFF. In nucleotides, the sequence is TGTGCCAGCAGTTCCTCCCCTAACACTGAAGCTTTCTTT.